The following is a TCR beta chain sequence with its context. Its antigen remains unidentified. It has no much larger one-base neighbor in the sample; base qualities were not kept. CDR1 and CDR2 are read off the germline V gene (reference sequence) as GTSNPN and SVGIG. The CDR3, cysteine through phenylalanine, is 12 amino acids long. Only the CDR3 part of the read is kept: 36 bases, read in frame from the first base. Between the V and J ends, shortened by 0 bases and 9 bases respectively, the junction contains 10 bases. This sample stems from a study of radiotherapy plus CTLA-4 blockade in lung cancer (dated by TCRdb to about 2018). For the study in its entirety: Objective responses occurred in approximately 19% of enrolled patients, and 30% to 40% achieved disease control.

In this study, focal radiation therapy paired with CTLA-4 blockade (ipilimumab) was tested in patients who had chemo-refractory metastatic non-small-cell lung cancer. Library method: the immunoSEQ multiplex PCR assay. In its TCRdb copy, this immuneACCESS table keeps in-frame sequences only and misses some clones. Where compared with another copy, unresolved V genes explain less than half of these, and the others have no known cause. This sample is represented by around 120,000 clones; 78% of them were singletons. The ten largest account for roughly 5.3% of the sample. What the study reported, not specific to this receptor: Early dynamic changes in blood T cell clones, together with increased serum interferon-beta after radiation, were reported as the strongest predictors of response. After treatment with radiotherapy and ipilimumab, TCR clones that originated in tumors expanded in peripheral blood.

Sequenced here: peripheral blood, sampled from a patient treated with radiotherapy plus ipilimumab. The clonotype originates from a human donor with non-small cell lung cancer who had a partial response to radiotherapy plus ipilimumab. The V gene is TRBV30 and the J gene is TRBJ2-3, with the D gene too uncertain to name. CDR3 region: CAWSVMSFTQYF. The nucleotide sequence is given as TGTGCCTGGAGTGTTATGAGTTTCACGCAGTATTTT. The entire variable domain, with the stretches around the CDR3 drawn from the reference TRBV30 and TRBJ2-3 proteins, is SQTIHQWPATLVQPVGSPLSLECTVEGTSNPNLYWYRQAAGRGLQLLFYSVGIGQISSEVPQNLSASRPQDRQFILSSKKLLLSDSGFYLCAWSVMSFTQYFGPGTRLTVL.